The sequence of this TCR beta chain was determined in a study of T-cell reconstitution after alpha-beta-depleted transplantation in children. Findings of the study overall: T-cell counts and diversity at one year post-transplant came mainly from newly produced T cells.

CDR3 size: 14 residues. Germline CDR1 and CDR2: DFQATT and SNEGSKA (reference sequence). V was trimmed by 0 bases and J by 3 bases, leaving 10 bases between them. This sample's TCRbeta library carried unique molecular identifier barcodes. From the PCR reads, TCRdb called clonotypes with MiXCR, one entry per CDR3 protein. The sample records around 300,000 distinct CDR3 sequences, over 7.5% being singletons. There are many counts of this clonotype. Its antigen is as yet unknown. The receptor was isolated from a female patient between 2 and 15 years old who had a stem cell transplant for Fanconi anemia, so the T cells may come from the graft donor. The chain uses TRBV20-1 and TRBJ2-3; possibly TRBD2 for D (5 bases). The sequencing here drew on peripheral blood, taken 360 days after TCRalphabeta/CD19-depleted stem cell transplant. CDR3 DNA: TGCAGTGCTAGAGAGGGGAGAGGGACAGATACGCAGTATTTT. It specifies CSAREGRGTDTQYF.